The 20 T cell receptor beta chains below all came from one sample that was sequenced in a study of shared clonotypes between healthy human individuals. Sequencing used immunoSEQ multiplex PCR; TCRdb keeps in-frame clones, though not all of them. Among some 380,000 clones listed, about 96% were seen once. Sequencing was done on a sample of memory CD8+ T cells sorted from blood. The subset was: CD45RO+ cells pooled with CCR7-negative TemRA cells. These receptors were collected from a man aged 25-40 years in good health.

CDR3 sequence reads: CASSLYWTGQGEKLFF. For the CDR3, the DNA is TGTGCCAGCAGTTTATACTGGACAGGGCAGGGGGAAAAACTGTTTTTT. The rearrangement joins TRBV28 to TRBJ1-4, with 8 bases lining up with TRBD1. The CDR3 length is 16 residues. From germline, CDR1 is MDHEN and CDR2 SYDVKM. The junction had 9 bases not matched to a gene; V was cut back by 1 base and J by 8 bases.

The chain employs TRBV6-1 and TRBJ2-1, with D perhaps TRBD1 or TRBD2 (6 bases each). This CDR3 region has 12 residues. Germline V lookup: CDR1 MNHNS, CDR2 SASEGT. V dropped 2 bases and J dropped 14 bases, with 13 bases sitting between them. DNA of the CDR3: TGTGCCAGCAGTGAAAGGCTAGGGGGGAAGTTCTTC. Translation gives CASSERLGGKFF.

This chain connects TRBV11-2 to TRBJ2-5; TRBD2 agrees at 7 bases. There are 15 residues in the CDR3. The V segment lost 7 bases and the J segment 5 bases; nucleotides outside the gene matches: 13. The germline V gene encodes CDR1 SGHAT and CDR2 FQNNGV. Written as DNA, the CDR3 is TGTGCCAGCACCGGGACTACCGGTATAATGGAGACCCAGTACTTC. This gives the protein CASTGTTGIMETQYF.

The V gene is TRBV5-1, the J gene TRBJ2-4, with 10 bases identical to TRBD1. Germline trimming cut 4 bases from V and 7 bases from J; bases unmatched to any gene: 8. The CDR3 loop spans 15 amino acids. CDR1 and CDR2 (germline): SGHRS, YFSETQ. CDR3 DNA: TGCGCCAGCAGCCTCCTCGGACAGGGGGGGAACATTCAGTACTTC. This translates into CASSLLGQGGNIQYF.

A single count supports this clone. The V gene is TRBV19, the J gene TRBJ2-1; 9 nucleotides line up with TRBD2. Germline values: CDR1 LNHDA, CDR2 SQIVND (reference sequence). J was trimmed by 7 bases and V by 1 base; bases with no gene match: 2. This CDR3 comprises 14 residues. The CDR3 spells CASSIVGLANEQFF. The CDR3 bases are TGTGCCAGTAGTATAGTGGGACTAGCAAATGAGCAGTTCTTC.

This clone occurred once. The chain joins TRBV29-1 to TRBJ2-2, with no clear D. The germline gives CDR1 SQVTM, CDR2 ANQGSEA. There are 12 residues in the CDR3. Trimming removed 7 bases from V and 4 bases from J, with 10 bases in between. The CDR3 sequence is CSALRGTGELFF. The CDR3 nucleotides are TGCAGCGCTCTTCGCGGCACCGGGGAGCTGTTTTTT.

This rearrangement joins TRBV18 to TRBJ2-7; D perhaps matches TRBD1 (5 bases). CDR1 is KGHSH, CDR2 LQKENI, per germline. The CDR3 is made up of 16 amino acids. Trimming cost V 0 bases and J 2 bases, with 14 bases left between them. CDR3 DNA sequence: TGTGCCAGCTCACCACCCGGTACAGGTAATCCCTACGAGCAGTACTTC. It translates to CASSPPGTGNPYEQYF. The entire variable domain, with the rest obtained from reference TRBV18 and TRBJ2-7, is as follows: NAGVMQNPRHLVRRRGQEARLRCSPMKGHSHVYWYRQLPEEGLKFMVYLQKENIIDESGMPKERFSAEFPKEGPSILRIQQVVRGDSAAYFCASSPPGTGNPYEQYFGPGTRLTVT.

The rearrangement uses TRBV5-1 and TRBJ2-7; D perhaps matches TRBD2 (6 bases). CDR1 and CDR2 (germline): SGHRS, YFSETQ. CDR3 size: 13 residues. The ends were cut back, 4 bases at V and 6 bases at J, with 14 bases in the middle. CDR3: CASSPGLLSEQYF. The CDR3 DNA follows: TGCGCCAGCAGCCCGGGACTTCTTAGCGAGCAGTACTTC.

The V gene is TRBV27, the J gene TRBJ1-4; perhaps TRBD1 as D (5 bases). CDR3 length: 15 amino acids. From germline, CDR1 is MNHEY and CDR2 SMNVEV (reference sequence). Trimming stripped 1 base from V and 8 bases from J, with 14 bases between. CDR3 DNA sequence: TGTGCCAGCAGTTTATTACCCGCCTACAGGGAAAAACTGTTTTTT. This encodes CASSLLPAYREKLFF.

The chain recombines TRBV18 with TRBJ1-2; 8 nucleotides match TRBD1. Trimming cost V 3 bases and J 5 bases; bases outside gene matches: 2. The CDR3 length is 13 residues. Germline V lookup: CDR1 KGHSH, CDR2 LQKENI. CDR3 sequence: CASSPDRAYGYTF. The DNA for the CDR3 is TGTGCCAGCTCACCGGACAGGGCGTATGGCTACACCTTC.

The chain combines TRBV11-3 with TRBJ1-2; 8 bases are a match to TRBD1. Trimming took 5 bases from V and 7 from J; bases not matched to a gene: 0. This CDR3 region has 11 residues. Germline loops: CDR1 SGHNT, CDR2 YENEEA. CDR3 sequence (DNA): TGTGCCAGCAGCGGACAGGGTGGCTACACCTTC. Protein sequence: CASSGQGGYTF. Full variable domain (rest looked up from reference TRBV11-3 and TRBJ1-2): EAGVVQSPRYKIIEKKQPVAFWCNPISGHNTLYWYLQNLGQGPELLIRYENEEAVDDSQLPKDRFSAERLKGVDSTLKIQPAELGDSAVYLCASSGQGGYTFGSGTRLTVV.

The genes are TRBV5-6 and TRBJ2-7; 8 bases map to TRBD1. The length of the CDR3 is 14 residues. Germline V gives CDR1 SGHDT, CDR2 YYEEEE. V trimming: 4 bases; J trimming: 6 bases; junction bases outside the gene matches: 9. CDR3 sequence (DNA): TGTGCCAGCAGCGGCCTGGACAGGGTCTCCGAGCAGTACTTC. Residues: CASSGLDRVSEQYF.

The chain recombines TRBV2 with TRBJ1-6; D gene uncertain. V was clipped by 8 bases and J by 0 bases, with 14 bases between them. Germline assignment: CDR1 SNHLY and CDR2 FYNNEI. The CDR3 has 16 amino acids. The CDR3 loop is CASLSDKRSYNSPLHF. CDR3 nucleotides: TGTGCCAGCTTAAGTGATAAACGCTCCTATAATTCACCCCTCCACTTT.

The chain combines TRBV7-2 with TRBJ2-2; 9 bases align to TRBD2. V dropped 3 bases and J dropped 4; count of bases not matched to a gene: 6. CDR1 is SGHTA and CDR2 is FQGNSA in the germline V gene. This CDR3 has 16 amino acids. CDR3 DNA sequence: TGTGCCAGCAGCTTGAGGGGACTAGCCTTCACCGGGGAGCTGTTTTTT. Translating gives CASSLRGLAFTGELFF. Drawing the rest from reference TRBV7-2 and TRBJ2-2, the complete variable domain is GAGVSQSPSNKVTEKGKDVELRCDPISGHTALYWYRQSLGQGLEFLIYFQGNSAPDKSGLPSDRFSAERTGGSVSTLTIQRTQQEDSAVYLCASSLRGLAFTGELFFGEGSRLTVL.

This clone appeared once. The gene calls are TRBV27 and TRBJ2-1; 7 bases match TRBD1. The ends lost 7 bases at V and 5 bases at J; junction bases unmatched: 8. Germline lookup yields CDR1 MNHEY and CDR2 SMNVEV (reference sequence). The length of the CDR3 is 14 residues. CDR3 sequence reads: CASTSQGGHNEQFF. CDR3 DNA: TGTGCCAGCACCTCCCAAGGGGGCCACAATGAGCAGTTCTTC.

The rearrangement uses TRBV29-1 and TRBJ1-1; 7 positions agree with TRBD1. The ends lost 7 bases at V and 4 bases at J; junction bases unmatched: 9. Germline CDR1 and CDR2: SQVTM and ANQGSEA. The CDR3 is made up of 13 amino acids. The CDR3 reads CSAMTGRGTEAFF. In DNA form, the CDR3 reads TGCAGCGCTATGACAGGGCGGGGCACTGAAGCTTTCTTT.

The chain uses TRBV11-2 and TRBJ2-5; unclear D gene. Deletions cut 6 bases from V and 0 bases from J, with 17 bases between. CDR1 is SGHAT, CDR2 FQNNGV, per germline. The CDR3 has 16 residues. The CDR3: CASRSEGGMYQETQYF. Here the CDR3 DNA reads TGTGCCAGCAGGTCAGAAGGTGGTATGTACCAAGAGACCCAGTACTTC.

To note about this clone: Distinct nucleotide sequences in the sample also encode this CDR3. The V and J genes are TRBV28 and TRBJ2-2; TRBD2 matches 7 bases. Germline values: CDR1 MDHEN, CDR2 SYDVKM. The CDR3 is 13 residues long. J was trimmed by 5 bases and V by 3 bases; bases with no gene match: 0. For the CDR3, the DNA is TGTGCCAGCAGTTTGGGGGGGACCGGGGAGCTGTTTTTT. Protein product: CASSLGGTGELFF.

The V call is TRBV7-9, the J call TRBJ2-7; 9 bases match TRBD2. The germline V gene has CDR1 SEHNR and CDR2 FQNEAQ (reference sequence). Trimming took 5 bases from V and 4 from J; bases not matched to a gene: 3. CDR3 size: 13 residues. The CDR3: CASSGTSPYEQYF. The CDR3 region has the DNA TGTGCCAGCAGCGGGACTAGCCCATACGAGCAGTACTTC.

The chain couples TRBV6-5 to TRBJ2-1; a possible D gene is TRBD2 (6 bases). Germline CDR1 is MNHEY and CDR2 is SVGAGI. CDR3 length: 15 residues. Trimming cost V 6 bases and J 6 bases, with 18 bases left between them. The CDR3 loop reads CASSPRAGSLNEQFF. CDR3 DNA: TGTGCCAGCAGCCCTCGCGCGGGGAGCCTCAATGAGCAGTTCTTC.